The 14 T cell receptor beta chains below come from one sample, sequenced in a study of T cell changes during pregnancy in multiple sclerosis. Measured with immunoSEQ multiplex PCR; TCRdb has only the in-frame clones, and not every one. In the table there are 55,000 to 80,000 clones, approximately 94% of which are singletons. This sample comprised peripheral blood, obtained in the third trimester of pregnancy. The source is a female donor with multiple sclerosis, enrolled in a pregnancy study.

This chain joins TRBV4-1 and TRBJ2-3; TRBD2 agrees at 10 bases. The CDR3 length is 17 residues. CDR1 MGHRA and CDR2 YSYEKL come from the germline V gene. Losses at the gene ends were 0 bases for V and 5 bases for J; bases not matched to a gene: 8. The CDR3 sequence is CASSQDPPASGGDTQYF. CDR3 DNA: TGCGCCAGCAGCCAAGATCCTCCGGCTAGCGGGGGAGATACGCAGTATTTT.

The chain has TRBV28 and TRBJ1-1, with 7 bases matching TRBD1. V was pared by 5 bases and J by 1 base, with 10 bases of the junction left unmatched. Germline values: CDR1 MDHEN, CDR2 SYDVKM. This CDR3 region has 16 residues. CDR3 in DNA: TGTGCCAGCAGTGGCGACACCAGGGACAGGAACACTGAAGCTTTCTTT. This codes for CASSGDTRDRNTEAFF.

The chain couples TRBV5-1 to TRBJ1-2, with a weak D call TRBD1 (5 bases). The CDR3 contains 14 residues. Trimming shortened V by 4 bases and J by 3 bases, and 13 bases separated the two germline ends. Germline-derived CDR1 and CDR2 are SGHRS and YFSETQ. This CDR3 is CASSPSLRDYGYTF. The DNA for the CDR3 is TGCGCCAGCAGCCCGTCACTCAGGGACTATGGCTACACCTTC.

The gene calls are TRBV5-4 and TRBJ2-5; D not resolved. This CDR3 is built from 11 residues. The V end was cut by 2 bases, the J end by 5 bases, with 4 bases between. Germline values: CDR1 SGHNT, CDR2 YYREEE (reference sequence). The CDR3 loop is CASSFEETQYF. The CDR3 DNA is TGTGCCAGCAGCTTCGAGGAGACCCAGTACTTC.

The chain couples TRBV5-4 to TRBJ1-6; 8 positions agree with TRBD1. V lost 3 bases, J lost 6 bases, and 5 bases stayed unmatched. The germline V gene has CDR1 SGHNT and CDR2 YYREEE (reference sequence). CDR3 length: 15 residues. CDR3 region: CASSSRTGSNSPLHF. The CDR3 bases are TGTGCCAGCAGCTCCAGGACAGGGTCTAATTCACCCCTCCACTTT.

The chain has TRBV4-1 and TRBJ1-6, with 7 bases identical to TRBD1. The length of the CDR3 is 13 residues. J gave up 8 bases and V 4 bases, and 2 bases lay outside the gene matches. Germline CDR1 MGHRA, CDR2 YSYEKL. CDR3 loop: CASSLGTDSPLHF. CDR3 DNA sequence: TGCGCCAGCAGCCTCGGGACAGATTCACCCCTCCACTTT.

The chain links TRBV14 to TRBJ2-3, with 10 bases lining up with TRBD2. The CDR3 runs to 14 residues. V gave up 6 bases and J gave up 4 bases; unmatched junction bases: 4. CDR1 and CDR2 from the germline V gene are SGHDN and FVKESK. DNA of the CDR3: TGTGCCAGCAGTCCCCTAGCGGGGGCAGATACGCAGTATTTT. It translates to CASSPLAGADTQYF.

This rearrangement joins TRBV9 to TRBJ2-3; possible D gene TRBD2, 6 bases. The V gene lost 0 bases and the J gene lost 8 bases, with 7 bases spanning the gap. The germline gives CDR1 SGDLS, CDR2 YYNGEE. CDR3 length: 12 amino acids. CDR3 amino acids: CASSVEGGTQYF. DNA of the CDR3: TGTGCCAGCAGCGTAGAGGGAGGTACGCAGTATTTT.

Note on this clone: The identical CDR3 is also encoded by other nucleotide sequences in the sample. V and J are TRBV18 and TRBJ1-1; the match to TRBD1 covers 7 bases. Trimming cost V 3 bases and J 5 bases; bases outside gene matches: 3. Germline CDR1 is KGHSH and CDR2 is LQKENI. The CDR3 runs to 13 residues. The CDR3, as DNA: TGTGCCAGCTCACCGGCAGGGGGGACTGAAGCTTTCTTT. It yields the protein CASSPAGGTEAFF.

The chain couples TRBV9 to TRBJ2-2; the match to TRBD2 covers 8 bases. Germline assignment: CDR1 SGDLS and CDR2 YYNGEE. CDR3 size: 16 residues. The junction had 10 bases not matched to a gene; V was cut back by 4 bases and J by 5 bases. CDR3 DNA sequence: TGTGCCAGCAGCACCACGGGGGGGCCAATTACCGGGGAGCTGTTTTTT. It is translated as CASSTTGGPITGELFF.

This clone was recorded once. The V and J genes are TRBV18 and TRBJ2-2, with TRBD2 matching 9 bases. This CDR3 contains 17 residues. The germline V gene encodes CDR1 KGHSH and CDR2 LQKENI. The ends lost 2 bases at V and 2 bases at J; junction bases unmatched: 6. In nucleotides, the CDR3 is TGTGCCAGCTCACCATTAGGAGCGGGGGGAAACACCGGGGAGCTGTTTTTT. Residues: CASSPLGAGGNTGELFF.

The chain combines TRBV19 with TRBJ1-2; the D gene is possibly TRBD1 (6 bases). The germline V gene encodes CDR1 LNHDA and CDR2 SQIVND (reference sequence). This CDR3 has 19 amino acids. V gave up 6 bases and J gave up 4 bases, with 30 bases separating them. The CDR3 here is CASSLQGPMATPGPYGYTF. CDR3 coding DNA: TGTGCCAGTAGCCTACAGGGCCCTATGGCTACACCAGGGCCCTATGGCTACACCTTC. The whole variable domain, remainder taken from reference TRBV19 and TRBJ1-2, is DGGITQSPKYLFRKEGQNVTLSCEQNLNHDAMYWYRQDPGQGLRLIYYSQIVNDFQKGDIAEGYSVSREKKESFPLTVTSAQKNPTAFYLCASSLQGPMATPGPYGYTFGSGTRLTVV.

The CDR3 region has the DNA TGTGCCACCAGCAGAGACAGGGGGCTCTCTGGAAACACCATATATTTT. This encodes CATSRDRGLSGNTIYF. The chain uses TRBV15 and TRBJ1-3; 8 positions agree with TRBD1. Per germline, CDR1 LNHNV and CDR2 YYDKDF (reference sequence). V dropped 0 bases and J dropped 0; count of bases not matched to a gene: 1. The CDR3 runs to 16 residues.

The rearrangement uses TRBV5-4 and TRBJ1-3; unclear D gene. This CDR3 has 14 residues. Trimming cost V 3 bases and J 1 base, with 8 bases left between them. The germline CDR1 and CDR2 sequences are SGHNT and YYREEE (reference sequence). This CDR3 is CASSSRFSGNTIYF. In nucleotides, the CDR3 is TGTGCCAGCAGCTCCAGATTTTCTGGAAACACCATATATTTT. Supplemented by reference TRBV5-4 and TRBJ1-3, the full variable domain reads ETGVTQSPTHLIKTRGQQVTLRCSSQSGHNTVSWYQQALGQGPQFIFQYYREEENGRGNFPPRFSGLQFPNYSSELNVNALELDDSALYLCASSSRFSGNTIYFGEGSWLTVV.